The 9 T cell receptor beta chains listed next were all sequenced from one sample in a study of blood T cell repertoires in COVID-19. The protocol was immunoSEQ multiplex PCR, while the TCRdb copy is restricted to in-frame clones and leaves out a portion. Of fewer than 250,000 clones in the sample, roughly four fifths are singletons; the top ten hold about 7.3%. What was sequenced was peripheral blood. The origin of the receptors is a woman in her 50s with active or convalescent COVID-19.

V and J are TRBV28 and TRBJ2-3; 8 positions match TRBD1. This CDR3 comprises 15 residues. With 6 bases clipped from V and 4 bases from J, the junction kept 9 bases outside the gene matches. CDR1 and CDR2 from the germline V gene are MDHEN and SYDVKM. This CDR3 reads CASSLTDRGADTQYF. DNA for the CDR3: TGTGCCAGCAGCCTAACCGACAGGGGCGCAGATACGCAGTATTTT.

This chain connects TRBV20-1 to TRBJ2-1, with unresolved D. V dropped 5 bases and J dropped 8 bases, with 10 bases sitting between them. Germline V gives CDR1 DFQATT, CDR2 SNEGSKA (reference sequence). CDR3 size: 11 residues. The CDR3 reads CSASKRDEQFF. The CDR3 bases are TGCAGTGCTTCTAAACGCGATGAGCAGTTCTTC.

Here the CDR3 reads CATARGANSPLHF. The CDR3 bases are TGTGCCACCGCACGGGGGGCCAATTCACCCCTCCACTTT. The chain uses TRBV19 and TRBJ1-6; TRBD1 is a possible D gene (6 bases). The CDR3 totals 13 residues. The germline CDR1 and CDR2 sequences are LNHDA and SQIVND (reference sequence). Trimming took 10 bases from V and 7 from J, leaving 14 bases between them.

The chain recombines TRBV3-1 (or the pseudogene TRBV3-2) with TRBJ2-5, with 9 bases aligning to TRBD2. The V gene's germline CDR1 is LGHDT and CDR2 YNNKEL (reference sequence). The junction had 8 bases not matched to a gene; V was cut back by 4 bases and J by 2 bases. This CDR3 is 16 amino acids long. The CDR3 spells CASSLAQTSGQETQYF. CDR3 nucleotide sequence: TGTGCCAGCAGCCTCGCGCAGACTAGCGGTCAAGAGACCCAGTACTTC.

The rearrangement joins TRBV28 to TRBJ1-3; 7 positions match TRBD1. Losses at the gene ends were 6 bases for V and 4 bases for J; bases not matched to a gene: 6. Per the germline V gene, CDR1 is MDHEN and CDR2 is SYDVKM. The CDR3 contains 14 residues. The CDR3 region has the DNA TGTGCCAGCAGACAACAGGGGCCGGGAAACACCATATATTTT. It encodes CASRQQGPGNTIYF.

The chain couples TRBV18 to TRBJ1-1, with D unresolved. Per germline, CDR1 KGHSH and CDR2 LQKENI. This CDR3 is 14 amino acids long. V was clipped by 3 bases and J by 6 bases, with 14 bases between them. The CDR3: CASSPNLEFAEAFF. In DNA form, the CDR3 reads TGTGCCAGCTCACCCAACCTGGAGTTTGCTGAAGCTTTCTTT.

The chain carries TRBV6-5 and TRBJ1-2; possible D gene TRBD1, 6 bases. Germline V gene sequence: CDR1 MNHEY, CDR2 SVGAGI. Trimming removed 10 bases at V and 5 bases at J, with 20 bases between. CDR3 length: 14 residues. CDR3 region: CATEPGGGPYGYTF. The DNA of the CDR3 is TGTGCCACTGAGCCCGGGGGGGGCCCTTATGGCTACACCTTC.

This sequence joins TRBV3-1 (or the pseudogene TRBV3-2) and TRBJ2-2; perhaps TRBD2 as D (7 bases). V dropped 4 bases and J dropped 2 bases, with 14 bases sitting between them. From germline, CDR1 is LGHDT and CDR2 YNNKEL (reference sequence). This CDR3 contains 16 residues. The CDR3 protein is CASSPARGGNTGELFF. In DNA, the CDR3 is TGTGCCAGCAGCCCAGCAAGGGGGGGTAACACCGGGGAGCTGTTTTTT.

The gene calls are TRBV3-1 (or the pseudogene TRBV3-2) and TRBJ2-1, with 8 bases fitting TRBD2. There are 16 residues in the CDR3. V shed 0 bases and J 10 bases; nucleotides not matched to a gene: 11. Germline lookup yields CDR1 LGHDT and CDR2 YNNKEL (reference sequence). The CDR3 protein is CASSQDPGLAFLEQFF. In DNA form, the CDR3 reads TGTGCCAGCAGCCAAGATCCCGGACTAGCCTTCTTGGAGCAGTTCTTC.